This TCR beta chain is drawn from a study of T cells in Graves' hyperthyroidism and ophthalmopathy. Hyperthyroidism, newly diagnosed and lasting under 2 months, affected patients aged 18 to 65. Thyroid ultrasound, orbital computed tomography, clinical symptoms, and serum thyroxine and TRAb underpinned diagnoses. The authors obtained PBMCs from about 9.5 ml of fresh peripheral blood. Germline-derived CDR1 and CDR2 are SGHTS and YDEGEE. The germline V and J ends were trimmed by 1 base and 0 bases, with 14 bases remaining between them. The CDR3 has 17 amino acids. RNA transcripts gave rise to amplified TCR beta CDR3 regions. Researchers ran a first-round RT-PCR on the TCR CDR3 using the HTBI primer set. In TCRdb, the multiplex PCR reads were re-called with MiXCR into one record per CDR3 protein. In the table there are 800,000 or so distinct CDR3 sequences, more than 30% of which are singletons. Findings and limits, study-wide: Researchers found most expanded thyroid clonotypes above 0.001 in blood as well.

This clonotype was seen just once. As yet, its antigen is unknown. The gene calls are TRBV5-8 and TRBJ1-3; D remains unclear. This TCR derives from a young man with Graves' hyperthyroidism. The sequencing sample was made of blood. CDR3 bases: TGTGCCAGCAGCTTGTTATATACGGGCCACTCTGGAAACACCATATATTTT. Amino acids: CASSLLYTGHSGNTIYF. Full variable domain (remainder filled in from reference TRBV5-8 and TRBJ1-3): EAGVTQSPTHLIKTRGQQATLRCSPISGHTSVYWYQQALGLGLQFLLWYDEGEERNRGNFPPRFSGRQFPNYSSELNVNALELEDSALYLCASSLLYTGHSGNTIYFGEGSWLTVV.